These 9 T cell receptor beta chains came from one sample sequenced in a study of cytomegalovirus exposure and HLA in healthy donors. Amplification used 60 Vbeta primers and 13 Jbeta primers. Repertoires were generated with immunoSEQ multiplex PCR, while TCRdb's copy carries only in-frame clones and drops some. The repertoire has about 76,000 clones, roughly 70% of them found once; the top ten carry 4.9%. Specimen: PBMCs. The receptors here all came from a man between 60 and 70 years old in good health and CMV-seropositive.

The CDR3 protein is CASSSGPPRADTQYF. CDR3 nucleotides: TGTGCCAGCAGTTCCGGACCTCCGAGGGCAGATACGCAGTATTTT. The chain combines TRBV5-6 with TRBJ2-3, with a weak D call TRBD2 (5 bases). Deletions cut 5 bases from V and 4 bases from J, with 17 bases between. CDR3 length: 15 residues. The germline V gene encodes CDR1 SGHDT and CDR2 YYEEEE.

The CDR3: CASSLGIGFSTDTQYF. The DNA for the CDR3 is TGTGCCAGCAGCTTAGGGATCGGGTTTAGCACAGATACGCAGTATTTT. This chain uses TRBV7-9 with TRBJ2-3; no firm D call. The CDR3 is 16 residues long. CDR1 and CDR2 (germline): SEHNR, FQNEAQ (reference sequence). Trimming pared 1 base from V and 0 bases from J, leaving 11 bases between. The full variable domain, with the rest looked up from reference TRBV7-9 and TRBJ2-3, is DTGVSQNPRHKITKRGQNVTFRCDPISEHNRLYWYRQTLGQGPEFLTYFQNEAQLEKSRLLSDRFSAERPKGSFSTLEIQRTEQGDSAMYLCASSLGIGFSTDTQYFGPGTRLTVL.

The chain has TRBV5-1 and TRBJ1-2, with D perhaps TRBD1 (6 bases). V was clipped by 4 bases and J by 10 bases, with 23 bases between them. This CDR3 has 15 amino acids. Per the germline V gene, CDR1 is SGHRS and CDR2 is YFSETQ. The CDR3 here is CASSVGQSADPIYTF. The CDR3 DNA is TGCGCCAGCAGCGTAGGACAGTCGGCCGACCCTATCTACACCTTC. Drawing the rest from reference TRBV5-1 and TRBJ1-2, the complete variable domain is KAGVTQTPRYLIKTRGQQVTLSCSPISGHRSVSWYQQTPGQGLQFLFEYFSETQRNKGNFPGRFSGRQFSNSRSEMNVSTLELGDSALYLCASSVGQSADPIYTFGSGTRLTVV.

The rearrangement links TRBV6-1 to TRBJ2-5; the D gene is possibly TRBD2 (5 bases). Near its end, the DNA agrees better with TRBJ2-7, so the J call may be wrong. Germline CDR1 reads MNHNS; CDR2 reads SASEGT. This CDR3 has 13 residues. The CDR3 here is CASSEGRIYEQYF. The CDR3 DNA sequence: TGTGCCAGCAGTGAAGGGAGGATTTACGAGCAGTACTTC.

CDR3 bases: TGTGCCAGCAGCCCAGGGTGGGCCACTGAAGCTTTCTTT. Its translation: CASSPGWATEAFF. The chain has TRBV9 and TRBJ1-1; TRBD1 is a possible D gene (5 bases). The germline CDR1 and CDR2 sequences are SGDLS and YYNGEE. The V gene lost 4 bases and the J gene lost 4 bases, with 11 bases spanning the gap. The CDR3 is made up of 13 amino acids.

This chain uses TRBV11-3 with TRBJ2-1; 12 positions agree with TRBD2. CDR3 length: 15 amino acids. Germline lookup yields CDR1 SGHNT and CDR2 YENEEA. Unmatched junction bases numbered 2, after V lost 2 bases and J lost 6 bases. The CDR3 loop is CASSLLAGGGNEQFF. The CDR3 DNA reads TGTGCCAGCAGCTTACTAGCGGGGGGGGGCAATGAGCAGTTCTTC.

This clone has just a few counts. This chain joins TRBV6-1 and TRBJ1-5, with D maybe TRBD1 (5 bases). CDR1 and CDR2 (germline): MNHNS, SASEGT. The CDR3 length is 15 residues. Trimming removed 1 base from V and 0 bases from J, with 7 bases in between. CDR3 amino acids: CASSEEQVSNQPQHF. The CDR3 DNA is TGTGCCAGCAGTGAAGAACAGGTTAGCAATCAGCCCCAGCATTTT.

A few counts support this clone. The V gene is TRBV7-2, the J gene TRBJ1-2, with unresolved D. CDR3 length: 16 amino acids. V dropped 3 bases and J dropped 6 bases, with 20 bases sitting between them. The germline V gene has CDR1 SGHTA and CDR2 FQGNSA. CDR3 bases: TGTGCCAGCAGCTTCGTCGGAGGTTCGGACGTTGATGGCTACACCTTC. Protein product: CASSFVGGSDVDGYTF.

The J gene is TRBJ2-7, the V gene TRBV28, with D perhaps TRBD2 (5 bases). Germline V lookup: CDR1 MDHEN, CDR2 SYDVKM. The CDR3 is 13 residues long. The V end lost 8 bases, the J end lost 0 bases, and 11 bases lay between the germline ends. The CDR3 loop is CASALASSYEQYF. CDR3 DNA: TGTGCCAGCGCCCTAGCCTCCTCCTACGAGCAGTACTTC.